These 23 T cell receptor beta chains share one sample of origin, sequenced in a study of T cells in Graves' hyperthyroidism and ophthalmopathy (dated by TCRdb to about 2019). The library was made by multiplex PCR. Instrument on record: Illumina HiSeq 2000. TCR beta CDR3 regions were amplified from RNA transcripts. For the first round of RT-PCR on the TCR CDR3, the HTBI primer set was used together with the Qiagen OneStep RT-PCR kit. TCRdb reprocessing: public reads trimmed at Q25 with fastp, clones called with MiXCR, in-frame beta chains kept. Records with the same CDR3 protein are collapsed into one entry carrying the most frequent genes and DNA. Here the sample has hundreds of thousands of distinct CDR3 sequences; roughly 14% occur a single time. The leading ten clones occupy about 13% of the sample. Sequenced sample: blood. The receptors stem from a man younger than 30 with Graves' ophthalmopathy.

This clonotype was picked up one time. The V and J genes are TRBV9 and TRBJ2-1, with 7 bases that match TRBD1. Trimming cost V 0 bases and J 5 bases; bases outside gene matches: 20. The CDR3 covers 20 residues. Germline V gene sequence: CDR1 SGDLS, CDR2 YYNGEE. CDR3 loop: CASSVELGTENVWAHNEQFF. CDR3 coding DNA: TGTGCCAGCAGCGTAGAGTTGGGGACAGAAAATGTTTGGGCCCACAATGAGCAGTTCTTC.

This clonotype has at least ten counts. The genes are TRBV3-1 and TRBJ2-7; no clear D. From germline, CDR1 is LGHDT and CDR2 YNNKEL (reference sequence). CDR3 length equals 14 residues. V dropped 4 bases and J dropped 2 bases, with 12 bases sitting between them. The CDR3 coding sequence is TGTGCCAGCAGCCGATTGAAGGCGACCTACGAGCAGTACTTC. Amino acid sequence: CASSRLKATYEQYF.

The sample holds a few counts of this clonotype. This sequence joins TRBV12-3 or TRBV12-4 and TRBJ2-5; 9 nucleotides match TRBD1. The junction had 4 bases not matched to a gene; V was cut back by 6 bases and J by 5 bases. The CDR3 has 13 residues. The CDR3 DNA reads as TGTGCCAGCAGGATCACAGGGGGCGAGACCCAGTACTTC. Translated, it gives CASRITGGETQYF.

This chain connects TRBV3-1 to TRBJ2-5; no firm D call. Trimming cost V 4 bases and J 5 bases, with 11 bases left between them. The CDR3 extends over 13 amino acids. CDR1 is LGHDT, CDR2 YNNKEL, per germline (reference sequence). The CDR3 protein is CASSLVYGETQYF. CDR3 coding DNA: TGTGCCAGCAGCCTGGTTTATGGGGAGACCCAGTACTTC.

This clonotype was detected many times. The CDR3 loop reads CASSLAPGGAYTEAFF. The CDR3 nucleotides read TGCGCCAGCAGCTTGGCTCCAGGGGGGGCTTACACTGAAGCTTTCTTT. The chain combines TRBV5-1 with TRBJ1-1; 7 bases are a match to TRBD1. This CDR3 contains 16 residues. The V gene's germline CDR1 is SGHRS and CDR2 YFSETQ. J was trimmed by 3 bases and V by 0 bases; bases with no gene match: 8.

This clonotype appeared a few times. The V gene is TRBV18, the J gene TRBJ2-3; unclear D gene. Trimming stripped 3 bases from V and 0 bases from J, with 13 bases between. This CDR3 is 16 amino acids long. The germline V gene has CDR1 KGHSH and CDR2 LQKENI. In nucleotides, the CDR3 is TGTGCCAGCTCACCTACCCCTACATCTAGCACAGATACGCAGTATTTT. Amino acids: CASSPTPTSSTDTQYF.

This clonotype was found a few times. The rearrangement joins TRBV20-1 to TRBJ1-4, with D unclear. Germline V gene lookup returns CDR1 DFQATT and CDR2 SNEGSKA (reference sequence). The V and J ends lost 4 bases and 5 bases respectively, with 17 bases between them. This CDR3 comprises 15 residues. As DNA, the CDR3 is TGCAGTGCTACCCAGGCCGTCACGGTGAATGAAAAACTGTTTTTT. Translated, it gives CSATQAVTVNEKLFF.

The chain carries TRBV28 and TRBJ2-7; 9 bases match TRBD1. Trimming took 3 bases from V and 2 from J; bases not matched to a gene: 5. Germline CDR1 is MDHEN and CDR2 is SYDVKM. This CDR3 contains 15 residues. The CDR3 loop is CASSFGDRGAYEQYF. The DNA of the CDR3 is TGTGCCAGCAGTTTTGGAGACAGGGGGGCCTACGAGCAGTACTTC.

The sample holds many counts of this clonotype. The chain joins TRBV27 to TRBJ1-2, with TRBD1 matching 7 bases. Unmatched junction bases numbered 10, after V lost 5 bases and J lost 4 bases. The CDR3 is made up of 15 amino acids. Looked up from germline, CDR1 is MNHEY and CDR2 is SMNVEV (reference sequence). The CDR3 loop is CASSRDRVSGYGYTF. The CDR3 bases are TGTGCCAGCAGTCGTGACAGGGTTTCTGGCTATGGCTACACCTTC.

V gene TRBV12-3 or TRBV12-4 combines with J gene TRBJ2-2; 13 bases line up with TRBD2. CDR3 length equals 16 residues. The trim removed 5 bases at V and 6 bases at J, leaving 6 bases unmatched. The CDR3: CASSPTSGRGAGELFF. In DNA form, the CDR3 reads TGTGCCAGCAGTCCCACTAGCGGGAGGGGCGCCGGGGAGCTGTTTTTT.

This clonotype was counted at least ten times. The V and J genes are TRBV5-1 and TRBJ1-1, with 9 bases fitting TRBD1. Germline CDR1 SGHRS, CDR2 YFSETQ. J lost 5 bases, V lost 5 bases, and 7 bases had no gene match. The CDR3 is 14 amino acids. In DNA, the CDR3 is TGCGCCAGCAGTATGGACAGGGGTGGTACTGAAGCTTTCTTT. The encoded protein is CASSMDRGGTEAFF.

This clonotype was seen many times. Written as DNA, the CDR3 is TGTGCCAGCAGTATCACAGGGGCCGGGGAGCTGTTTTTT. This codes for CASSITGAGELFF. The chain has TRBV13 and TRBJ2-2, with TRBD1 matching over 7 bases. Trimming cost V 6 bases and J 6 bases; bases outside gene matches: 4. Germline CDR1 and CDR2: PRHDT and FYEKMQ (reference sequence). CDR3 size: 13 residues.

This clonotype was detected only a few times. The junction and the germline gene differ at one end; a read error may be behind it. J is TRBJ2-7 and V is TRBV27; TRBD1 matches 10 bases. The CDR3 extends over 13 amino acids. Germline-derived CDR1 and CDR2 are MNHEY and SMNVEV (reference sequence). CDR3 in DNA: TGTGCCAGCAGTTGGGACAGGGGCTACGGGCAGTACTTC. It yields the protein CASSWDRGYGQYF.

This clonotype was seen at least ten times. This sequence joins TRBV18 and TRBJ1-4; D uncertain. The CDR3 covers 14 residues. V was cut by 2 bases and J by 0 bases, with 4 bases left in between. CDR1 and CDR2 (germline): KGHSH, LQKENI. CDR3 DNA sequence: TGTGCCAGCTCACCAGTTGCAACTAATGAAAAACTGTTTTTT. It encodes CASSPVATNEKLFF.

Only a few counts were recorded for this clonotype. This sequence joins TRBV6-1 and TRBJ2-1, with 10 bases identical to TRBD2. V was clipped by 2 bases and J by 0 bases; unmatched bases: 7. Germline assignment: CDR1 MNHNS and CDR2 SASEGT. This CDR3 is 18 amino acids long. The CDR3 sequence: CASSELGLADFSYNEQFF. In DNA, the CDR3 is TGTGCCAGCAGTGAATTAGGACTAGCGGACTTCTCCTACAATGAGCAGTTCTTC.

There are a few counts of this clonotype. The chain uses TRBV9 and TRBJ1-2; D might be TRBD1 (5 bases). CDR1 is SGDLS, CDR2 YYNGEE, per germline. Trimming stripped 0 bases from V and 4 bases from J, with 19 bases between. The CDR3 sequence is 17 residues long. For the CDR3, the DNA is TGTGCCAGCAGCGTAGGCCAAGGGGACTACCCGTCCTATGGCTACACCTTC. The encoded protein is CASSVGQGDYPSYGYTF.

This clonotype was found many times. This chain connects TRBV5-1 to TRBJ2-7; TRBD1 matches at 9 bases. There are 17 residues in the CDR3. Trimming removed 1 base from V and 0 bases from J; junction bases left unmatched: 8. Germline CDR1 SGHRS, CDR2 YFSETQ. CDR3 in amino acids: CASSLTGGLEVSYEQYF. The CDR3 DNA sequence: TGCGCCAGCAGCTTGACAGGGGGCTTGGAGGTCTCCTACGAGCAGTACTTC.

This clonotype was recorded at least ten times. V and J are TRBV14 and TRBJ2-1, with TRBD2 matching over 8 bases. From germline, CDR1 is SGHDN and CDR2 FVKESK. This CDR3 comprises 15 residues. The trim removed 2 bases at V and 8 bases at J, leaving 8 bases unmatched. The CDR3 is CASSQYISGDDEQFF. The CDR3 region has the DNA TGTGCCAGCAGCCAATATATTAGCGGGGACGATGAGCAGTTCTTC.

With regard to this clonotype: This sequence may be a read error, since a much larger clone differs from it by one base. The gene calls are TRBV7-9 and TRBJ1-5; TRBD1 agrees at 7 bases. Looked up from germline, CDR1 is SEHNR and CDR2 is FQNEAQ (reference sequence). The junction had 14 bases not matched to a gene; V was cut back by 5 bases and J by 13 bases. The CDR3 spans 14 residues. The DNA of the CDR3 is TGTGCCAGCAGCAACAGTGGGGACAGAGCCCTTCAGCATTTT. It specifies CASSNSGDRALQHF. Filled out from reference TRBV7-9 and TRBJ1-5, the complete variable domain reads DTGVSQNPRHKITKRGQNVTFRCDPISEHNRLYWYRQTLGQGPEFLTYFQNEAQLEKSRLLSDRFSAERPKGSFSTLEIQRTEQGDSAMYLCASSNSGDRALQHFGDGTRLSIL.

V gene TRBV7-6 combines with J gene TRBJ1-3; no firm D call. CDR3 length equals 15 residues. Germline V gene data show CDR1 as SGHVS and CDR2 as FNYEAQ. Between the trimmed V and J ends, which lost 1 base and 5 bases, there was a span of 12 bases. CDR3 loop: CASSLEGWDRNTIYF. The CDR3 coding sequence is TGTGCCAGCAGCTTAGAAGGGTGGGATAGAAACACCATATATTTT.

Ten or more counts support this clonotype. The CDR3 reads CSAILAGRETGELFF. DNA of the CDR3: TGCAGTGCTATACTAGCGGGGAGGGAAACCGGGGAGCTGTTTTTT. The rearrangement uses TRBV20-1 and TRBJ2-2, with 10 bases fitting TRBD2. J lost 5 bases, V lost 4 bases, and 7 bases had no gene match. CDR3 length equals 15 residues. Germline CDR1 and CDR2: DFQATT and SNEGSKA (reference sequence).

This clonotype was counted a few times. The chain carries TRBV6-1 and TRBJ2-7, with 8 bases matching TRBD1. The CDR3 runs to 12 residues. The germline V gene encodes CDR1 MNHNS and CDR2 SASEGT. Trimming removed 11 bases from V and 1 base from J; junction bases left unmatched: 4. The DNA for the CDR3 is TGTGCCGGAAGACAGGGGTCCTACGAGCAGTACTTC. Translation: CAGRQGSYEQYF.

This clonotype occurred many times. The rearrangement links TRBV12-3 or TRBV12-4 to TRBJ2-7; D uncertain. The CDR3 length is 11 residues. Trimming took 2 bases from V and 5 from J, leaving 4 bases between them. CDR3 loop: CASSLRDEQYF. The CDR3 DNA reads as TGTGCCAGCAGTTTACGGGACGAGCAGTACTTC.